What follows is one T cell receptor (beta chain) and its context. Authors' data handling: Estimation of nucleated cell counts relied on the amplification of reference gene primers. Repertoires were generated with immunoSEQ multiplex PCR, while TCRdb's copy carries only in-frame clones and drops some. From that table come the V and J calls and clone size; the DNA was used to work out D and trimming. Among about 190,000 clones listed, under 90% were seen once. This specimen belongs to a study of blood T cell repertoires in COVID-19. Background on the study: Some COVID-19 samples were acute and others convalescent; all came from the United States, Italy and Spain. T cells, B-cell-depleted T cells, or PBMCs provided the cDNA or gDNA that served as material.

The CDR3 loop spans 13 amino acids. Germline CDR1 MGHDK, CDR2 SYGVNS. V was cut by 4 bases and J by 5 bases, with 11 bases left in between. This receptor was obtained from a man aged 35-49 years with acute or convalescent COVID-19. The V and J genes are TRBV25-1 and TRBJ2-5; maybe TRBD2 (5 bases). Sequencing was done on a sample of peripheral blood. The CDR3 region has the DNA TGTGCCAGCAGTGGGTCGGGGAGTGAGACCCAGTACTTC. Residues: CASSGSGSETQYF.